This TCR beta chain was sequenced for a study of vaccination and CD4 T cells after COVID-19. With regard to this clonotype: Its antigen is unknown.

The treatment was: roughly 11-day PBMC culture with coronavirus spike peptide pools or control peptides (ViraFEST assay). An Oncomine TCR Beta short-read assay was used to sequence the DNA from cultured CD4+ T cells. TCRdb reprocessed the PCR reads with MiXCR, giving one entry per CDR3 protein. The sample includes approximately 15,000 distinct CDR3 sequences, almost 40% of them seen just once. Trimming removed 4 bases from V and 10 bases from J; junction bases left unmatched: 21. The CDR3 runs 16 residues. CDR1 and CDR2 from the germline V gene are DFQATT and SNEGSKA (reference sequence). This sequence joins TRBV20-1 and TRBJ1-1, with 7 bases fitting TRBD1. This clonotype was sampled from a human donor who had recovered from COVID-19. The sample consisted of CD4+ T cells from blood, cultured in vitro. CDR3: CSAKADRPAPTKGAFF. The CDR3 DNA follows: TGCAGTGCTAAAGCGGACAGGCCGGCCCCCACCAAGGGAGCTTTCTTT.